These 25 T cell receptor beta chains were sequenced from one sample in a study of early T cells in non-severe SARS-CoV-2 infection. TCRdb fed the 5' RACE reads into MiXCR, producing one record per CDR3 protein. The sample records tens of thousands of distinct CDR3 sequences, roughly 6% being singletons. The material sequenced was whole blood. The receptors shown here come from an adult who was a healthcare worker with PCR-confirmed SARS-CoV-2 infection or an uninfected control (not recorded which).

This clonotype was recorded a few times. CDR3 sequence: CSVVTGLNEQYF. The CDR3 DNA sequence: TGCAGCGTTGTTACAGGGCTGAACGAGCAGTACTTC. The J gene is TRBJ2-7, the V gene TRBV29-1; the D gene is possibly TRBD1 (6 bases). Germline CDR1 is SQVTM and CDR2 is ANQGSEA. CDR3 length equals 12 residues. The V end was cut by 4 bases, the J end by 5 bases, with 12 bases between.

This clonotype was seen only a few times. The chain employs TRBV6-1 and TRBJ2-3; possibly TRBD1 or TRBD2 for D (5 bases each). This CDR3 has 15 amino acids. CDR1 is MNHNS and CDR2 is SASEGT in the germline V gene. Trimming shortened V by 5 bases and J by 1 base, and 13 bases separated the two germline ends. The CDR3 region has the DNA TGTGCCAGCAGTAGAGGGCAGGGTGGCACAGATACGCAGTATTTT. Translated, it gives CASSRGQGGTDTQYF.

The chain combines TRBV2 with TRBJ2-1; TRBD1 is a possible D gene (5 bases). This CDR3 region has 10 residues. The germline V and J ends were trimmed by 8 bases and 10 bases, with 9 bases remaining between them. CDR1 is SNHLY, CDR2 FYNNEI, per germline. The CDR3 sequence: CASGWGEQFF. In DNA, the CDR3 is TGTGCCAGCGGCTGGGGCGAGCAGTTCTTC. Filled out from reference TRBV2 and TRBJ2-1, the complete variable domain reads EPEVTQTPSHQVTQMGQEVILRCVPISNHLYFYWYRQILGQKVEFLVSFYNNEISEKSEIFDDQFSVERPDGSNFTLKIRSTKLEDSAMYFCASGWGEQFFGPGTRLTVL.

This clonotype has more than one count but fewer than ten. This rearrangement joins TRBV5-1 to TRBJ2-2; 7 nucleotides match TRBD2. The CDR3 has 17 residues. With V trimmed by 2 bases and J by 0 bases, 7 bases remained unmatched. Germline V CDR1 and CDR2: SGHRS, YFSETQ. The DNA for the CDR3 is TGCGCCAGCAGCTTCGGGCCTAGCGGAACGAACACCGGGGAGCTGTTTTTT. This sequence encodes CASSFGPSGTNTGELFF.

The sample holds many counts of this clonotype. The genes are TRBV15 and TRBJ2-1; no reliable D call. This CDR3 has 13 amino acids. Germline CDR1 and CDR2: LNHNV and YYDKDF (reference sequence). The V end was cut by 5 bases, the J end by 6 bases, with 11 bases between. The CDR3 reads CATSRAMANEQFF. CDR3 nucleotide sequence: TGTGCCACCAGCCGGGCTATGGCCAATGAGCAGTTCTTC.

The V gene is TRBV4-2, the J gene TRBJ2-7; the match to TRBD1 covers 10 bases. The CDR3 totals 15 residues. The germline V gene has CDR1 LGHNA and CDR2 YNFKEQ. Trimming took 4 bases from V and 1 from J; bases not matched to a gene: 4. This chain's CDR3 is CASSREGQGSYEQYF. CDR3 nucleotides: TGTGCCAGCAGCCGGGAGGGACAGGGGTCCTACGAGCAGTACTTC.

This clonotype came up many times. V usage is TRBV6-2 or TRBV6-3 and J usage is TRBJ1-6; D not certain. V gave up 3 bases and J gave up 5 bases, with 11 bases separating them. The CDR3 spans 15 residues. Germline V gene lookup returns CDR1 MNHEY and CDR2 SVGEGT. CDR3 sequence (DNA): TGTGCCAGCAGTTATCTTGTGCCAGATAATTCACCCCTCCACTTT. The encoded protein is CASSYLVPDNSPLHF.

CDR3 coding DNA: TGTGCCAGCTCACCGGCGGCACGGAACACTGAAGCTTTCTTT. Its translation is CASSPAARNTEAFF. The chain recombines TRBV18 with TRBJ1-1; D remains unclear. Trimming removed 3 bases from V and 1 base from J, with 9 bases in between. Germline loops: CDR1 KGHSH, CDR2 LQKENI. The CDR3 covers 14 residues.

This clonotype was seen at least ten times. This sequence joins TRBV27 and TRBJ2-7; TRBD2 might be the D (6 bases). The V and J ends lost 8 bases and 2 bases respectively, with 16 bases between them. The V gene's germline CDR1 is MNHEY and CDR2 SMNVEV (reference sequence). The CDR3 covers 14 residues. This CDR3 reads CASESRGSPYEQYF. CDR3 nucleotides: TGTGCCAGCGAGTCCCGGGGGTCCCCCTACGAGCAGTACTTC.

The genes are TRBV11-2 and TRBJ1-6; perhaps TRBD1 as D (5 bases). CDR3 size: 14 residues. Germline-derived CDR1 and CDR2 are SGHAT and FQNNGV. The V and J ends lost 3 bases and 7 bases respectively, with 10 bases between them. The chain's CDR3 is CASSFTGENSPLHF. The CDR3 DNA reads as TGTGCCAGCAGCTTCACAGGAGAAAATTCACCCCTCCACTTT. Complete variable domain (other parts from reference TRBV11-2 and TRBJ1-6): EAGVAQSPRYKIIEKRQSVAFWCNPISGHATLYWYQQILGQGPKLLIQFQNNGVVDDSQLPKDRFSAERLKGVDSTLKIQPAKLEDSAVYLCASSFTGENSPLHFGNGTRLTVT.

This clonotype appeared many times. The chain uses TRBV7-7 and TRBJ2-1; the D call may be TRBD1 or TRBD2 (7 bases each). Germline V gene sequence: CDR1 SSHAT, CDR2 FNYEAQ (reference sequence). The CDR3 contains 13 residues. With 8 bases removed from V and 8 bases from J, the gap between germline ends came to 16 bases. CDR3 region: CASSRQGGYEQFF. The CDR3 nucleotides are TGTGCCAGCTCCCGCCAGGGGGGGTATGAGCAGTTCTTC.

In this sample, this clonotype turned up many times. V usage is TRBV4-2 and J usage is TRBJ1-5, with 8 bases matching TRBD1. Germline trimming cut 5 bases from V and 4 bases from J; bases unmatched to any gene: 4. This CDR3 contains 14 residues. Per the germline V gene, CDR1 is LGHNA and CDR2 is YNFKEQ. CDR3 in DNA: TGTGCCAGCAGCAGCTGGGACAGGAATCAGCCCCAGCATTTT. Translated, it gives CASSSWDRNQPQHF.

This clonotype was counted ten times or more. This sequence joins TRBV9 and TRBJ2-2; D unresolved. The CDR3 loop spans 13 amino acids. Germline values: CDR1 SGDLS, CDR2 YYNGEE. V lost 3 bases, J lost 3 bases, and 6 bases lay in between. The CDR3 nucleotides are TGTGCCAGCAGCGGGGAATACACCGGGGAGCTGTTTTTT. This codes for CASSGEYTGELFF.

This clonotype was detected ten times or more. The chain has TRBV12-3 or TRBV12-4 and TRBJ1-3; unclear D gene. V shed 3 bases and J shed 0 bases, with 9 bases lying between them. The CDR3 consists of 15 residues. The CDR3 is CASSFGVNSGNTIYF. CDR3 coding DNA: TGTGCCAGCAGTTTCGGGGTCAACTCTGGAAACACCATATATTTT.

In its sample, this clonotype was seen many times. The chain joins TRBV6-5 to TRBJ2-1; the match to TRBD2 covers 9 bases. After removal of 6 bases from V and 10 bases from J, the junction contained 10 bases not matched to a gene. CDR1 and CDR2 from the germline V gene are MNHEY and SVGAGI. The length of the CDR3 is 14 residues. CDR3 in amino acids: CASRPPRLAEEQFF. CDR3 bases: TGTGCCAGCAGACCTCCCCGACTAGCGGAAGAGCAGTTCTTC.

This clonotype was detected a few times. The genes are TRBV10-3 and TRBJ2-2; 9 positions match TRBD1. Germline loops: CDR1 ENHRY, CDR2 SYGVKD. Unmatched junction bases numbered 10, after V lost 4 bases and J lost 4 bases. This CDR3 spans 17 amino acids. The CDR3 nucleotides read TGTGCCATCAGTGCGGCTGGGACAGGGATCGGCACCGGGGAGCTGTTTTTT. It is translated as CAISAAGTGIGTGELFF.

In its sample, this clonotype was seen a few times. The chain couples TRBV7-8 to TRBJ1-1; 7 bases map to TRBD1. Germline V lookup: CDR1 SGHVS, CDR2 FQNEAQ. The J segment lost 3 bases and the V segment lost 5 bases, leaving 3 bases of the junction unmatched. The CDR3 runs to 13 residues. The CDR3 loop is CASSRDRDTEAFF. CDR3 bases: TGTGCCAGCAGCCGTGACAGGGACACTGAAGCTTTCTTT.

This clonotype was counted ten times or more. The chain is built from TRBV5-1 and TRBJ2-7; D perhaps matches TRBD1 (5 bases). Germline CDR1 is SGHRS and CDR2 is YFSETQ. Trimming stripped 0 bases from V and 2 bases from J, with 9 bases between. This CDR3 spans 14 amino acids. CDR3 DNA: TGCGCCAGCAGCTTGGCCAGGGAACCCTACGAGCAGTACTTC. Encoded protein: CASSLAREPYEQYF.

This clonotype was seen more than once but under ten times. J is TRBJ1-4 and V is TRBV20-1; 7 bases map to TRBD1. CDR1 is DFQATT and CDR2 is SNEGSKA in the germline V gene (reference sequence). Trimming took 5 bases from V and 5 from J; bases not matched to a gene: 8. The CDR3 length is 14 residues. The CDR3 region has the DNA TGCAGTGCTGCTCCGGGGACAGTAAATGAAAAACTGTTTTTT. Amino acid sequence: CSAAPGTVNEKLFF.

This clonotype was seen ten or more times. The rearrangement uses TRBV7-9 and TRBJ2-5, with unresolved D. Germline V gene lookup returns CDR1 SEHNR and CDR2 FQNEAQ (reference sequence). V shed 5 bases and J shed 2 bases, with 6 bases lying between them. This CDR3 is 12 amino acids long. Here the CDR3 reads CASSRSQETQYF. CDR3 bases: TGTGCCAGCAGCAGATCTCAAGAGACCCAGTACTTC.

The CDR3 sequence: CASSEGGGDRSPLHF. In nucleotides, the CDR3 is TGTGCCAGCAGTGAAGGAGGGGGCGACCGTTCACCCCTCCACTTT. This chain uses TRBV6-1 with TRBJ1-6; 7 nucleotides line up with TRBD1. Germline V CDR1 and CDR2: MNHNS, SASEGT. This CDR3 has 15 amino acids. The junction had 6 bases not matched to a gene; V was cut back by 1 base and J by 9 bases.

This clonotype was observed a handful of times. The V and J genes are TRBV7-2 and TRBJ2-3; D is perhaps TRBD1 (7 bases). The CDR3 has 15 amino acids. The V end was cut by 5 bases, the J end by 4 bases, with 16 bases between. Germline CDR1 SGHTA, CDR2 FQGNSA. The CDR3 region has the DNA TGTGCCAGCAGCCGGGACAGTGGAGGGTCAGATACGCAGTATTTT. This translates into CASSRDSGGSDTQYF.

This clonotype has a count of ten or more. The V gene is TRBV12-3 or TRBV12-4, the J gene TRBJ2-3, with D perhaps TRBD1 (6 bases). The CDR3 sequence is 15 residues long. The germline V and J ends were trimmed by 6 bases and 0 bases, with 13 bases remaining between them. The CDR3 sequence is CASSQQGSSTDTQYF. The DNA for the CDR3 is TGTGCCAGCAGCCAGCAGGGGTCTAGCACAGATACGCAGTATTTT.

This clonotype was observed at least ten times. The chain links TRBV7-8 to TRBJ2-3; TRBD2 matches at 9 bases. The germline V gene has CDR1 SGHVS and CDR2 FQNEAQ. This CDR3 is 14 amino acids long. Trimming took 8 bases from V and 2 from J; bases not matched to a gene: 5. This CDR3 reads CASLRTSDTDTQYF. CDR3 in DNA: TGTGCCAGCTTGCGGACTAGCGACACAGATACGCAGTATTTT.

This clonotype was counted ten times or more. This sequence joins TRBV28 and TRBJ1-2; TRBD1 aligns across 9 bases. The CDR3 totals 13 residues. CDR1 and CDR2 (germline): MDHEN, SYDVKM. Trimming cost V 6 bases and J 4 bases; bases outside gene matches: 3. DNA for the CDR3: TGTGCCAGCAGACAGGGGGCTCTCTATGGCTACACCTTC. Translating gives CASRQGALYGYTF.